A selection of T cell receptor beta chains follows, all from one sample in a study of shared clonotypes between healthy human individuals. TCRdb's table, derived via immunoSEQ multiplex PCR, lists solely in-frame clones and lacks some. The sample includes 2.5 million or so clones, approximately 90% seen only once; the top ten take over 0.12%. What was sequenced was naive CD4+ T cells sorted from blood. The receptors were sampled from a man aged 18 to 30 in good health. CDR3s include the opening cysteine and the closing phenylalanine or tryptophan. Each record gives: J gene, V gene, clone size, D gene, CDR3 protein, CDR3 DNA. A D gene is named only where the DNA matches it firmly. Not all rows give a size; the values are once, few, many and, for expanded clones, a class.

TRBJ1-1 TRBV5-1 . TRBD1 CASSWSKGQLNTEAFF TGCGCCAGCAGCTGGTCTAAGGGACAGCTGAACACTGAAGCTTTCTTT
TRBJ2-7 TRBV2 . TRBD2 CASSPTSGEQYF TGTGCCAGCAGCCCGACTAGCGGCGAGCAGTACTTC
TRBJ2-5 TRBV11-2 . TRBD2 CASSPGASGGQETQYF TGTGCCAGCAGCCCCGGGGCTAGCGGAGGCCAAGAGACCCAGTACTTC
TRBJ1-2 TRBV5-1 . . CASSSGPVNYGYTF TGCGCCAGCAGCTCTGGCCCAGTGAACTATGGCTACACCTTC
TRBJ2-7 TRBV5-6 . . CASSLPGPPYEQYF TGTGCCAGCAGCTTGCCTGGGCCCCCCTACGAGCAGTACTTC
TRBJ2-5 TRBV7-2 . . CASSSQGPGETQYF TGTGCCAGCAGCTCCCAGGGGCCGGGGGAGACCCAGTACTTC
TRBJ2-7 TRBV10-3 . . CARRPLSYEQYF TGTGCCAGAAGACCCCTCTCCTACGAGCAGTACTTC
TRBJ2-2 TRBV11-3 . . CASSLTYTGELFF TGTGCCAGCAGCCTAACATACACCGGGGAGCTGTTTTTT
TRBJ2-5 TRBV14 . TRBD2 CASSRGGAGMETQYF TGTGCCAGCAGCCGCGGGGGGGCTGGAATGGAGACCCAGTACTTC
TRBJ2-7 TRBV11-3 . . CASSLVHSYEQYF TGTGCCAGCAGCTTAGTCCACTCCTACGAGCAGTACTTC
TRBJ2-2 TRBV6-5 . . CASRRIGELFF TGTGCCAGCAGGAGGATCGGGGAGCTGTTTTTT
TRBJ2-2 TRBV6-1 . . CASSELAYTGELFF TGTGCCAGCAGTGAACTCGCGTACACCGGGGAGCTGTTTTTT
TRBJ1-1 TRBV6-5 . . CASSYVMPDRNTEAFF TGTGCCAGCAGTTACGTCATGCCGGACAGGAACACTGAAGCTTTCTTT
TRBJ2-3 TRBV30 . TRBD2 CAWAGTSPPDTQYF TGTGCCTGGGCCGGGACTAGTCCCCCAGATACGCAGTATTTT
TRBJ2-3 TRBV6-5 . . CASSSGLSTDTQYF TGTGCCAGCAGTTCAGGACTGAGCACAGATACGCAGTATTTT
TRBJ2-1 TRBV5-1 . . CASSTDRSSYNEQFF TGCGCCAGCAGCACCGACAGGAGCTCCTACAATGAGCAGTTCTTC
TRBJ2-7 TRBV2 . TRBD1 CASSGQGRYEQYF TGTGCCAGCAGTGGACAGGGCAGATACGAGCAGTACTTC
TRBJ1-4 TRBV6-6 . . CASSYSDRRDEKLFF TGTGCCAGCAGTTACTCGGACAGACGGGATGAAAAACTGTTTTTT
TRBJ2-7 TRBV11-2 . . CASSPSFLTYEQYF TGTGCCAGCAGCCCCAGCTTTCTAACCTACGAGCAGTACTTC
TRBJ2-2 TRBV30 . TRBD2 CAWSKLAGGSGELFF TGTGCCTGGAGTAAACTAGCGGGAGGATCCGGGGAGCTGTTTTTT
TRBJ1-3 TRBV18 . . CASSPFAESGNTIYF TGTGCCAGCTCACCATTTGCGGAGTCTGGAAACACCATATATTTT
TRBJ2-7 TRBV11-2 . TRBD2 CASSSATSGEHQYF TGTGCCAGCAGCTCCGCGACTAGCGGGGAACACCAGTACTTC
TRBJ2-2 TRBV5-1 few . CASSLTNTGELFF TGCGCCAGCAGCCTCACCAACACCGGGGAGCTGTTTTTT
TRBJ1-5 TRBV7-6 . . CASSLEGGLSNQPQHF TGTGCCAGCAGCTTAGAAGGAGGGCTCAGCAATCAGCCCCAGCATTTT
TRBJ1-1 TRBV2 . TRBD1 CASSETGLEGEAFF TGTGCCAGCAGTGAGACAGGGTTAGAGGGTGAAGCTTTCTTT
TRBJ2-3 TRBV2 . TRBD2 CASSPTGLAGTDTQYF TGTGCCAGCAGTCCTACAGGACTAGCTGGCACAGATACGCAGTATTTT
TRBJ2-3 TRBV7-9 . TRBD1 CASSSGKGAATDTQYF TGTGCCAGCAGCTCAGGTAAGGGGGCAGCCACAGATACGCAGTATTTT
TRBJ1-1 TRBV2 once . CASTKTNTEAFF TGTGCCAGCACCAAAACAAACACTGAAGCTTTCTTT
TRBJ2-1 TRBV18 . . CASSPPVGDEQFF TGTGCCAGCTCACCACCCGTAGGCGATGAGCAGTTCTTC
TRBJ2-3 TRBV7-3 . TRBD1 CASSSPGDSVADTQYF TGTGCCAGCAGCTCTCCCGGGGACAGCGTCGCAGATACGCAGTATTTT
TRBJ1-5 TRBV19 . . CASSKTASFNQPQHF TGTGCCAGTAGCAAGACAGCCTCTTTCAATCAGCCCCAGCATTTT
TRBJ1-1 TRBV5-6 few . CASSLARWKTEAFF TGTGCCAGCAGCTTGGCCCGATGGAAAACTGAAGCTTTCTTT
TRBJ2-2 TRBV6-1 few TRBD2 CASSEPAGGVGELFF TGTGCCAGCAGTGAACCAGCGGGAGGGGTCGGGGAGCTGTTTTTT
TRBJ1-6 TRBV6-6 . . CASSYAMGNSPLHF TGTGCCAGCAGTTACGCAATGGGGAATTCACCCCTCCACTTT
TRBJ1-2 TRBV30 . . CAWSPRTANYGYTF TGTGCCTGGAGCCCAAGGACAGCAAATTATGGCTACACCTTC
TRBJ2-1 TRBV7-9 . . CASSLAADSEQFF TGTGCCAGCAGCTTAGCAGCGGACTCGGAGCAGTTCTTC
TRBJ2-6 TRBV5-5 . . CASSSIGAGANVLTF TGTGCCAGCAGCTCCATCGGAGCTGGGGCCAACGTCCTGACTTTC
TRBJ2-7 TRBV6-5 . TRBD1 CASKGQGNSYEQYF TGTGCCAGCAAGGGACAGGGCAATTCCTACGAGCAGTACTTC
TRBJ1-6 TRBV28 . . CASSPGGSPLHF TGTGCCAGCAGTCCCGGAGGGTCACCCCTCCACTTT
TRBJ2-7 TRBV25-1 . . CASRPTGSAPEQYF TGTGCCAGCAGGCCGACAGGATCGGCCCCCGAGCAGTACTTC
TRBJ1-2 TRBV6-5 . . CASSSSFGYTF TGTGCCAGCAGTTCCTCCTTTGGCTACACCTTC
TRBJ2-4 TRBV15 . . CATSRDYGLVAKNIQYF TGTGCCACCAGCAGAGATTATGGGTTAGTAGCCAAAAACATTCAGTACTTC
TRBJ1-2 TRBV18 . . CASSRSESVGYTF TGTGCCAGCTCACGGTCGGAGTCGGTTGGCTACACCTTC
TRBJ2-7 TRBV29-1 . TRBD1 CSVEGTGTGTYEQYF TGCAGCGTTGAGGGAACCGGGACAGGGACCTACGAGCAGTACTTC
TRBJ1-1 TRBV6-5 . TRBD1 CASSATGGWEAFF TGTGCCAGCAGCGCAACAGGGGGGTGGGAAGCTTTCTTT